The entry that follows covers one T cell receptor (beta chain) sequence. This clonotype was counted at least ten times. Its antigen target is currently unknown. The record has no base qualities; no much larger clone is one base away. Every patient had bone marrow sampled at the time of active disease. Ficoll-Hypaque density gradient centrifugation was used to isolate bone marrow mononuclear cells. Myeloma plasma cells were removed and CD138-negative cells were collected by negative selection after labeling with CD138 magnetic microbeads on a MACS separator. Flow cytometry with CD138 antibodies on an Attune NxT was used to check how pure the isolated cells were. Total RNA was extracted with TRIzol reagent and quantified with a NanoDrop spectrophotometer. Paired RNA-seq and IR-seq were performed on the CD138-negative bone marrow sample of each patient. The entry originates in a study of read filtering for tumor transcriptome and immune sequencing (dated by TCRdb to about 2020). Background on the whole study: Of the patients in the cohort, approximately 16 were male and over twelve were female, and their mean age was 65.9 years, with a range of about 45 to 85. TCR repertoires obtained by targeted immune repertoire sequencing and by bulk whole-transcriptome sequencing performed on the same bone marrow samples were compared. A main aim was a read-filtering strategy for immune repertoire data, specifically whether clonotypes supported by a single read should be removed. Under revised international staging, about eight patients fell into R-ISS I, 16 into R-ISS II and over five into R-ISS III. Whole-transcriptome libraries were prepared with the TruSeq RNA Access Library Prep Kit after DNase treatment. Per sample, about 3.5 to 10.27 million TCR-region mapped reads were obtained with IR-seq, compared with only 85 to 1273 with RNA-seq. Beyond this particular receptor, the publication reports: The correlation between IR-seq and RNA-seq shared clonotype proportions was increased by removal of single-read clonotypes. Single-read clonotypes made up 80% to 90% of clonotypes but only approximately 3.7% of total reads in IR-seq, compared with 65% to 75% of clonotypes and 44.6% of reads in RNA-seq. Rather than purified T cells, the sorted CD138-negative fraction was a mixed bone marrow immune population. Compared with RNA-seq, IR-seq captured clonotypes at much greater depth and more reliably, and a smaller IR-seq throughput was enough to identify most of the shared clonotypes.

V is reduced by 5 bases and J by 9 bases, leaving a spacing of 17 bases between them. The germline V gene (reference sequence) yields DFQATT for CDR1 and SNEGSKA for CDR2. The CDR3 contains 13 residues, cysteine and phenylalanine counted. Only the CDR3 DNA stays, 39 bases, in frame from base 1. TCR libraries were constructed from about 400 ng RNA using the Immunoverse kit, and molecular barcoded adaptors covering alpha/delta and beta/gamma chains were employed. TCR library preparation was performed with the same RNA that was used for transcriptome sequencing. Sequencing of TCR libraries was carried out on an Illumina HiSeq 4000 with 2 x 150 cycles. In the original analysis: MiXCR aligned TCR reads to human V, D, J and C references and assembled the aligned reads into CDR3 clonotypes, with quality filtering and error correction included. The tcR package in R was used to analyze clonotype counts and gene usage diversity. For inspection of raw mapping reads, RNA-seq reads were mapped by STAR aligner version 2.5.3a onto GRCh37 of the human genome. To test how sequencing depth affected the clonotypes detected, IR-seq fastq files were randomly downsampled with Seqtk 1.3. TCRdb reprocessed the public reads (quality trimming at Q25 with fastp, clone calling with MiXCR) and kept in-frame beta chains. Duplicate CDR3 protein sequences are folded into a single record with the most common DNA and genes. None of the V and J calls come from the authors' own analysis; TCRdb made them. The sample table holds tens of thousands of distinct CDR3 sequences, of which about 12% were seen once. The ten biggest clones cover more than 12% of the sample.

This receptor was obtained from a donor over 35 with multiple myeloma. The sample taken for sequencing was a population of CD138-negative cells sorted from bone marrow. According to the study, the label for this sample's cell subset or site signals: bone marrow mononuclear cells depleted of CD138+ plasma/myeloma cells by negative magnetic selection. The sequence links TRBV20-1 to TRBJ2-1; TRBD1 is perhaps the D gene, given 6 matching bases. In nucleotides, the sequence is TGCAGTGCTGTAATCTATGACAGGAGTGAGCAGTTCTTC. It encodes CSAVIYDRSEQFF.